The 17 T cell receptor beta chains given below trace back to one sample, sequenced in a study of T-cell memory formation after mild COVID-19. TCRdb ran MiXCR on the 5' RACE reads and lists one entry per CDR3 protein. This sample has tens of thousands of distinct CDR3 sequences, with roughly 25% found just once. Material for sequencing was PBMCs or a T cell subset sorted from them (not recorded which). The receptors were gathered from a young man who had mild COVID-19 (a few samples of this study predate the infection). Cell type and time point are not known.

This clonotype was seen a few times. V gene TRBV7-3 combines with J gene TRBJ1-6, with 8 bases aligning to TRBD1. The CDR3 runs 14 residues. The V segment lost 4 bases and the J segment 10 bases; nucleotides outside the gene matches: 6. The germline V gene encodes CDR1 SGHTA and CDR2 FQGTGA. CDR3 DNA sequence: TGTGCCAGCAGCTCAACAGGGGGGAGATCACCCCTCCACTTT. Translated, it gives CASSSTGGRSPLHF.

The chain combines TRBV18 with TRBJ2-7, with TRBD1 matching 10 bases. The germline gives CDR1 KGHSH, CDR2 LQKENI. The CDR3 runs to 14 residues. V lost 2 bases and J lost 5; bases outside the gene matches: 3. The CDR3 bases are TGTGCCAGCTCACCATGGGACAGGGGTCACGAGCAGTACTTC. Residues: CASSPWDRGHEQYF. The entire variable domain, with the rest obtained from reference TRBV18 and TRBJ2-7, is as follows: NAGVMQNPRHLVRRRGQEARLRCSPMKGHSHVYWYRQLPEEGLKFMVYLQKENIIDESGMPKERFSAEFPKEGPSILRIQQVVRGDSAAYFCASSPWDRGHEQYFGPGTRLTVT.

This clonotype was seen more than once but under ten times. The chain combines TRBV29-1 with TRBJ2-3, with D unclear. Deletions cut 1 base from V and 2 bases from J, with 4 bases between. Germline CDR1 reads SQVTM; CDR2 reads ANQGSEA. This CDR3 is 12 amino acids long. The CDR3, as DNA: TGCAGCGTTGAAGCGAACACAGATACGCAGTATTTT. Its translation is CSVEANTDTQYF.

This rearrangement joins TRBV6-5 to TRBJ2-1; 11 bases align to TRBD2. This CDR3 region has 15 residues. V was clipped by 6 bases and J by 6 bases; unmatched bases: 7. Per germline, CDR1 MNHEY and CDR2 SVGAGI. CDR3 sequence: CASSILAGVGNEQFF. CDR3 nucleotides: TGTGCCAGCAGCATACTAGCGGGGGTTGGCAATGAGCAGTTCTTC.

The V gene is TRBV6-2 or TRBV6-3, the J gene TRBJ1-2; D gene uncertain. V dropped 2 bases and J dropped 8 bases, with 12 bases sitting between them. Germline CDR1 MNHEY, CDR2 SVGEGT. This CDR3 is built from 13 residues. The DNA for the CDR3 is TGTGCCAGCAGTTACGTGTTTGGCGAGGGCTACACCTTC. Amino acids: CASSYVFGEGYTF.

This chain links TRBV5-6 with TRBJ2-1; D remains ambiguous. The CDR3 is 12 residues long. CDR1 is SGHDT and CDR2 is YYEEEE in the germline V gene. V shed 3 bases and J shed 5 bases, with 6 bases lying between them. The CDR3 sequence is CASSYPDNEQFF. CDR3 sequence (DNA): TGTGCCAGCAGCTATCCTGACAATGAGCAGTTCTTC.

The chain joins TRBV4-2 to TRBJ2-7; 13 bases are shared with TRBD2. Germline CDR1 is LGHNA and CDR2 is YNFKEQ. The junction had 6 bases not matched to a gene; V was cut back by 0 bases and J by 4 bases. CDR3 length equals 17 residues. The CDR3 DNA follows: TGTGCCAGCAGCCAAGATCATCCGGGACTAGCGGGATACGAGCAGTACTTC. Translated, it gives CASSQDHPGLAGYEQYF.

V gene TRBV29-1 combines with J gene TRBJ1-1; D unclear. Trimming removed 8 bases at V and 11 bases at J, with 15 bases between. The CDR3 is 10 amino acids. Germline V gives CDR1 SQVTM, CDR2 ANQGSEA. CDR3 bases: TGCAGCCCGTGGGAAGGGCGCGCTTTCTTT. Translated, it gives CSPWEGRAFF.

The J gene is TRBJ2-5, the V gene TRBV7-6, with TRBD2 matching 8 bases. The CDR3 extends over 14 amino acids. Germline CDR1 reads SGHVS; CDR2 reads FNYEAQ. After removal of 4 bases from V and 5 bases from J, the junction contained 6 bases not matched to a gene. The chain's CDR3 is CASSSSGGSETQYF. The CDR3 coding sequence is TGTGCCAGCAGCTCCTCGGGGGGGAGCGAGACCCAGTACTTC.

CDR3 loop: CASSRQGRNEKLFF. The CDR3 coding sequence is TGTGCCAGCAGCCGACAGGGGAGGAATGAAAAACTGTTTTTT. The J gene is TRBJ1-4, the V gene TRBV4-2; 8 bases line up with TRBD1. CDR3 length: 14 residues. Trimming removed 4 bases from V and 5 bases from J; junction bases left unmatched: 3. Per germline, CDR1 LGHNA and CDR2 YNFKEQ.

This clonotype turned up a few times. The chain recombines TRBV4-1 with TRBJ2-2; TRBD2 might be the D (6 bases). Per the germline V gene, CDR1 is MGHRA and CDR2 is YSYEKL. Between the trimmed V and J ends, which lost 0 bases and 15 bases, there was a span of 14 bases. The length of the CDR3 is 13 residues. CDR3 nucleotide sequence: TGCGCCAGCAGCCAAGAAGGGGACTTGGGGGTGTTTTTT. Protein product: CASSQEGDLGVFF.

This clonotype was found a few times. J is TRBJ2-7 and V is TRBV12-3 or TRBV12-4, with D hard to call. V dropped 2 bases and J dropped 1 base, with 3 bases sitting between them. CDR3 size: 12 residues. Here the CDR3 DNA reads TGTGCCAGCAGTTTAATGTCCTACGAGCAGTACTTC. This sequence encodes CASSLMSYEQYF.

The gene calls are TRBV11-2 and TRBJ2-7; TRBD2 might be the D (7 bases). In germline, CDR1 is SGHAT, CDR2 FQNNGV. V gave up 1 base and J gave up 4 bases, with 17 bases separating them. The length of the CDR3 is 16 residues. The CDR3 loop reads CASSLVLGGPSYEQYF. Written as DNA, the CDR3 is TGTGCCAGCAGCTTAGTCCTCGGGGGGCCCTCATACGAGCAGTACTTC. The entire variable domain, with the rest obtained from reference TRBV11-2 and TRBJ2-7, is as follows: EAGVAQSPRYKIIEKRQSVAFWCNPISGHATLYWYQQILGQGPKLLIQFQNNGVVDDSQLPKDRFSAERLKGVDSTLKIQPAKLEDSAVYLCASSLVLGGPSYEQYFGPGTRLTVT.

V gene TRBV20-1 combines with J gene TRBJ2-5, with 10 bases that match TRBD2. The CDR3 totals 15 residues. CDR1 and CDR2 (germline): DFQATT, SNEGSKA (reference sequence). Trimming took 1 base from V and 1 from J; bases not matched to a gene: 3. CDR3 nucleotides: TGCAGTGCTAGAGTTAGCGGGGGGACCCAAGAGACCCAGTACTTC. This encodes CSARVSGGTQETQYF.

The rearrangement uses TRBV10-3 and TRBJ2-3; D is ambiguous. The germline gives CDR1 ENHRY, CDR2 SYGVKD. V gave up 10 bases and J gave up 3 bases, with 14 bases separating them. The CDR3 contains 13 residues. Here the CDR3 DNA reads TGTGCCACCCTGGGCAAGCCTACAGATACGCAGTATTTT. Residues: CATLGKPTDTQYF.

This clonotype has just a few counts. In nucleotides, the CDR3 is TGTGCCAGCAGCTTACAGGGGAATCAGCCCCAGCATTTT. It translates to CASSLQGNQPQHF. This chain uses TRBV7-9 with TRBJ1-5, with D maybe TRBD1 (6 bases). Germline CDR1 SEHNR, CDR2 FQNEAQ (reference sequence). Trimming removed 2 bases from V and 4 bases from J, with 6 bases in between. The CDR3 is 13 amino acids.

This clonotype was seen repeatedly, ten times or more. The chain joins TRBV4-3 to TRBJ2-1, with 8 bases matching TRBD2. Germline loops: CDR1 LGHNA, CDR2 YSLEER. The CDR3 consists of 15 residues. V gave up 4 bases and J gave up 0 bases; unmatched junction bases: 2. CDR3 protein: CASSPGTSSYNEQFF. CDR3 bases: TGCGCCAGCAGCCCCGGGACTAGCTCCTACAATGAGCAGTTCTTC.